The clone carrying this T cell receptor (beta chain) showed up just a few times. The antigen is unknown. This sample's treatment: approximately nine-day PBMC culture with coronavirus spike peptide pools or control peptides (ViraFEST assay). This entry comes from a study of vaccination and CD4 T cells after COVID-19. Overall study context: SARS-CoV-2, HCoV-NL63, HCoV-OC43 and HCoV-229E supplied the overlapping spike peptides used to stimulate cells. General study points: Post-vaccination, and not before, a median roughly 86% of reactive clones appeared in convalescent patients.

Scientists ran DNA taken from cultured CD4+ T cells through the Oncomine TCR Beta short-read assay for sequencing. One entry per CDR3 protein, called by TCRdb with MiXCR from the PCR reads. The data contain 8,500 to 13,000 distinct CDR3 sequences, around a third of them singletons. CDR3 length: 13 amino acids. Germline V lookup: CDR1 MNHNS, CDR2 SASEGT. Trimming stripped 7 bases from V and 4 bases from J, with 13 bases between. J is TRBJ1-1 and V is TRBV6-1, with D perhaps TRBD1 (5 bases). The sequencing input was CD4+ T cells from blood, cultured in vitro. The origin of this receptor is a human donor who had recovered from COVID-19. The CDR3 region is CASTGWGGTEAFF. CDR3 DNA: TGTGCCAGCACCGGCTGGGGGGGCACTGAAGCTTTCTTT.